Listed below are T cell receptor beta chains from one sample, sequenced in a study of T cell responses to AZD1222 COVID-19 vaccine. TCRdb's copy holds only in-frame clones and misses some; the assay was immunoSEQ multiplex PCR. The sample contains some 140,000 clones, 92% of which appear only once. The sample in question was peripheral blood, obtained on day 0 of AZD1222 vaccination. Source of these receptors: an adult in good health. CDR3s include the opening cysteine and the closing phenylalanine or tryptophan. Fields, in order: V gene, J gene, clone size, D gene, CDR3 DNA, CDR3 protein. The D gene is left open where the match is weak. The size of a clone is reported for some rows only, either as once, few or many, or as a class for expanded clones.

TRBV18	TRBJ2-5	-	-	TGTGCCAGCTCGTCGGGATTCCAAGAGACCCAGTACTTC	CASSSGFQETQYF
TRBV5-3	TRBJ2-5	-	TRBD1	TGTGCCAGAAGCTTGCCTCCCGGGACAGGAAGGGAGACCCAGTACTTC	CARSLPPGTGRETQYF
TRBV4-1	TRBJ2-7	-	TRBD1	TGCGCCAGCAGCTATACGACAGGGAGAGATTACGAGCAGTACTTC	CASSYTTGRDYEQYF
TRBV7-9	TRBJ1-3	-	-	TGTGCCAGCAGCTTAGGCAGGGAAGATTTTGCAAACACCATATATTTT	CASSLGREDFANTIYF
TRBV5-1	TRBJ2-7	-	-	TGCGCCAGCAGCTTGGGTGTTTTTAGCTCCTACGAGCAGTACTTC	CASSLGVFSSYEQYF
TRBV7-9	TRBJ2-7	-	-	TGTGCCAGCATCAAAGACAGAAAGGTATACTTC	CASIKDRKVYF
TRBV7-2	TRBJ1-3	-	-	TGTGCCAGCAGCTTTGGAAGCTCTGGAAACACCATATATTTT	CASSFGSSGNTIYF
TRBV6-6	TRBJ1-4	-	TRBD1	TGTGCCAGCAGTTCGGGACAGGAGAATGAAAAACTGTTTTTT	CASSSGQENEKLFF
TRBV10-1	TRBJ2-7	once	-	TGCGCCAGCAGTCAAACAGCCTTCTCCTACGAGCAGTACTTC	CASSQTAFSYEQYF
TRBV7-2	TRBJ2-5	-	TRBD2	TGTGCCAGCAGGGTTGGGGGGGGCCAAGAGACCCAGTACTTC	CASRVGGGQETQYF
TRBV7-2	TRBJ1-5	-	TRBD1	TGTGCCAGCAGCCTCGTCGGGACAGGGGGCGGCAATCAGCCCCAGCATTTT	CASSLVGTGGGNQPQHF
TRBV28	TRBJ1-2	-	-	TGTGCCAGCAGTGATGAGTATGGCTACACCTTC	CASSDEYGYTF
TRBV6-5	TRBJ1-2	-	-	TGTGCCAGCAGAATTCCTGGGACCCCCTATGGCTACACCTTC	CASRIPGTPYGYTF
TRBV2	TRBJ2-7	-	-	TGTGCCAGCTGGGGGCGGACAAACTACGAGCAGTACTTC	CASWGRTNYEQYF
TRBV4-1	TRBJ1-5	-	TRBD1	TGCGCCAGCAGTTTCGACAGGGGATGGACCCAGCATTTT	CASSFDRGWTQHF
TRBV19	TRBJ1-2	-	TRBD1	TGTGCCAGTACCCCGATCGGGACAGGGCGTGTAGGCTATGGCTACACCTTC	CASTPIGTGRVGYGYTF
TRBV14	TRBJ1-1	-	-	TGTGCCAGCAGCGGCCCATTGGACGGGGGAGCTTTCTTT	CASSGPLDGGAFF
TRBV3-1/TRBV3-2	TRBJ1-3	-	TRBD1	TGTGCCAGCAGCCAACTAGCACCCCAGGGGGCTGGAAACACCATATATTTT	CASSQLAPQGAGNTIYF
TRBV19	TRBJ1-1	-	-	TGTGCCAGTAACCCGACAGCCTTGAACACTGAAGCTTTCTTT	CASNPTALNTEAFF
TRBV3-1/TRBV3-2	TRBJ1-2	-	-	TGTGCCAGCAGCCACCGAGATGGCTACACCTTC	CASSHRDGYTF
TRBV9	TRBJ2-3	-	TRBD2	TGTGCCAGCAGCCACCGGGGGGGCCGCACAGATACGCAGTATTTT	CASSHRGGRTDTQYF
TRBV6-5	TRBJ1-2	-	TRBD1	TGTGCCAGCAGACAACGGACAGGGGACGGCTACACCTTC	CASRQRTGDGYTF
TRBV7-2	TRBJ1-2	-	TRBD1	TGTGCCAGCAGCCCCGACAGGGGGGGCTATGGCTACACCTTC	CASSPDRGGYGYTF
TRBV5-1	TRBJ1-1	-	-	TGCGCCAGCAGCTTGGTAGCCCTAGGGGGAACTGAAGCTTTCTTT	CASSLVALGGTEAFF
TRBV5-1	TRBJ2-5	once	-	TGCGCCAGCAGCCCCCGGGGCAGCGGCCAAGAGACCCAGTACTTC	CASSPRGSGQETQYF
TRBV5-1	TRBJ1-6	-	TRBD1	TGCGCCAGCAGCTTAAACCCTCAGGGGGGGAGCTCCTATAATTCACCCCTCCACTTT	CASSLNPQGGSSYNSPLHF